These 31 T cell receptor beta chains originate from one sample sequenced in a study of siplizumab effects on memory and regulatory T cells. Produced via immunoSEQ multiplex PCR; TCRdb's table is partial and in-frame only. This table has around 72,000 clones, about 90% appearing once. The sample comprised CD8+ T cells sorted from blood. Receptors were obtained from a human donor in good health.

CDR3 DNA: TGTGCCAGCAGCTTAAGACAGAGCTCCTATAATTCACCCCTCCACTTT. Its translation: CASSLRQSSYNSPLHF. V usage is TRBV11-2 and J usage is TRBJ1-6, with TRBD1 as a possible D gene (5 bases). Trimming removed 2 bases at V and 0 bases at J, with 8 bases between. Germline V CDR1 and CDR2: SGHAT, FQNNGV. The CDR3 length is 16 residues.

The rearrangement joins TRBV25-1 to TRBJ2-5, with a tentative D call TRBD1 (5 bases). Germline V gene sequence: CDR1 MGHDK, CDR2 SYGVNS. CDR3 length: 14 amino acids. The V end lost 2 bases, the J end lost 0 bases, and 7 bases lay between the germline ends. The CDR3 reads CASSERQNQETQYF. As DNA, the CDR3 is TGTGCCAGCAGTGAAAGACAGAACCAAGAGACCCAGTACTTC.

The chain has TRBV7-9 and TRBJ2-7, with 8 bases matching TRBD1. V shed 5 bases and J 5 bases; nucleotides not matched to a gene: 8. CDR1 is SEHNR, CDR2 FQNEAQ, per germline (reference sequence). The CDR3 contains 14 residues. The DNA for the CDR3 is TGTGCCAGCAGCGCCGGGACAGGAGGGGACGAGCAGTACTTC. The encoded protein is CASSAGTGGDEQYF.

The chain combines TRBV6-5 with TRBJ2-7; perhaps TRBD1 as D (5 bases). Germline V gene lookup returns CDR1 MNHEY and CDR2 SVGAGI. The germline V and J ends were trimmed by 4 bases and 0 bases, with 10 bases remaining between them. The CDR3 has 14 residues. CDR3 bases: TGTGCCAGCAGTTTTGACAGCAGCTCCTACGAGCAGTACTTC. As protein: CASSFDSSSYEQYF.

The chain carries TRBV6-5 and TRBJ1-5, with TRBD1 as a possible D gene (5 bases). The CDR3 spans 14 residues. Germline assignment: CDR1 MNHEY and CDR2 SVGAGI. The V and J ends lost 6 bases and 3 bases respectively, with 12 bases between them. The CDR3 DNA follows: TGTGCCAGCAGCCCTGGGACGAACAATCAGCCCCAGCATTTT. It codes for CASSPGTNNQPQHF.

The J gene is TRBJ1-1, the V gene TRBV27, with 9 bases aligning to TRBD1. Germline V gene lookup returns CDR1 MNHEY and CDR2 SMNVEV (reference sequence). This CDR3 contains 15 residues. J lost 5 bases, V lost 5 bases, and 9 bases had no gene match. CDR3 bases: TGTGCCAGCAGTGTGACAGGGGGATGGGAGACTGAAGCTTTCTTT. It encodes CASSVTGGWETEAFF.

The rearrangement uses TRBV5-6 and TRBJ2-2; D is possibly TRBD2 (6 bases). This CDR3 has 14 residues. Germline V gives CDR1 SGHDT, CDR2 YYEEEE. Deletions cut 0 bases from V and 5 bases from J, with 8 bases between. The chain's CDR3 is CASSLGLVTGELFF. The DNA of the CDR3 is TGTGCCAGCAGCTTGGGACTAGTAACCGGGGAGCTGTTTTTT.

V usage is TRBV27 and J usage is TRBJ1-6; the match to TRBD1 covers 7 bases. CDR1 and CDR2 from the germline V gene are MNHEY and SMNVEV (reference sequence). This CDR3 comprises 16 residues. The junction had 5 bases not matched to a gene; V was cut back by 1 base and J by 5 bases. The CDR3 sequence is CASSLWVTGDNSPLHF. Written as DNA, the CDR3 is TGTGCCAGCAGTTTATGGGTCACAGGGGATAATTCACCCCTCCACTTT.

The V gene is TRBV5-3, the J gene TRBJ2-1; no firm D call. TRBV5-3 is placed among ORFs of uncertain function. V lost 3 bases and J 2 bases, leaving 0 bases between the germline ends. The CDR3 is 11 amino acids. The CDR3 region has the DNA TGTGCCAGAAGCTCCTACAATGAGCAGTTCTTC. It translates to CARSSYNEQFF.

The chain is built from TRBV4-1 and TRBJ2-2; 7 bases fit TRBD2. V lost 4 bases and J lost 1; bases outside the gene matches: 12. CDR1 MGHRA and CDR2 YSYEKL come from the germline V gene. The length of the CDR3 is 18 residues. The CDR3 here is CASSLSPLAAMNTGELFF. The CDR3 bases are TGCGCCAGCAGCCTCTCCCCCCTAGCGGCTATGAACACCGGGGAGCTGTTTTTT.

This rearrangement joins TRBV6-1 to TRBJ2-3; 10 nucleotides agree with TRBD1. V trimming: 5 bases; J trimming: 4 bases; junction bases outside the gene matches: 6. Germline assignment: CDR1 MNHNS and CDR2 SASEGT. CDR3 length equals 15 residues. DNA of the CDR3: TGTGCCAGCAGTCCAAAGGGGACAGGGGCAGATACGCAGTATTTT. Translated, it gives CASSPKGTGADTQYF.

The chain employs TRBV11-2 and TRBJ1-5; 7 bases are shared with TRBD1. The V segment lost 3 bases and the J segment 4 bases; nucleotides outside the gene matches: 6. The length of the CDR3 is 15 residues. Germline values: CDR1 SGHAT, CDR2 FQNNGV. The CDR3 coding sequence is TGTGCCAGCAGCTTCGGACAGGTTGGGAATCAGCCCCAGCATTTT. It translates to CASSFGQVGNQPQHF.

The rearrangement joins TRBV5-8 to TRBJ2-2; 16 bases align to TRBD2. Losses at the gene ends were 4 bases for V and 6 bases for J; bases not matched to a gene: 9. The CDR3 is made up of 18 amino acids. Germline CDR1 is SGHTS and CDR2 is YDEGEE. As DNA, the CDR3 is TGTGCCAGCAGCCCTGGGACTAGCGGGAGGGCCTTGCCCGGGGAGCTGTTTTTT. As protein: CASSPGTSGRALPGELFF.

The chain links TRBV19 to TRBJ1-4; 7 positions match TRBD1. CDR1 and CDR2 from the germline V gene are LNHDA and SQIVND (reference sequence). The CDR3 is made up of 15 amino acids. J was trimmed by 4 bases and V by 8 bases; bases with no gene match: 10. The CDR3 DNA follows: TGTGCCAGTTTGACGAAGGGGGCGCATAATGAAAAACTGTTTTTT. It codes for CASLTKGAHNEKLFF.

This clone was seen just once. The chain carries TRBV29-1 and TRBJ1-2; 8 bases line up with TRBD1. CDR1 is SQVTM and CDR2 is ANQGSEA in the germline V gene. The length of the CDR3 is 14 residues. Trimming took 7 bases from V and 8 from J; bases not matched to a gene: 15. CDR3 nucleotides: TGCAGCGATTCGGGACAGGCACTTTCTGAGGGCTACACCTTC. This encodes CSDSGQALSEGYTF.

V is TRBV7-6 and J is TRBJ2-7, with D possibly called TRBD1 or TRBD2 (5 bases each). V was trimmed by 0 bases and J by 5 bases, leaving 5 bases between them. Per the germline V gene, CDR1 is SGHVS and CDR2 is FNYEAQ. The CDR3 is 12 residues long. The CDR3 loop reads CASSLAGDEQYF. CDR3 coding DNA: TGTGCCAGCAGCTTAGCGGGGGACGAGCAGTACTTC.

J is TRBJ1-5 and V is TRBV15; D might be TRBD1 (6 bases). Deletions cut 0 bases from V and 0 bases from J, with 12 bases between. Germline CDR1 LNHNV, CDR2 YYDKDF (reference sequence). This CDR3 spans 17 amino acids. The CDR3 region has the DNA TGTGCCACCAGCAGAGACTGGACAGATTATAGCAATCAGCCCCAGCATTTT. Its protein is CATSRDWTDYSNQPQHF. Based on the CDR3 plus reference TRBV15 and TRBJ1-5, the full variable domain is DAMVIQNPRYQVTQFGKPVTLSCSQTLNHNVMYWYQQKSSQAPKLLFHYYDKDFNNEADTPDNFQSRRPNTSFCFLDIRSPGLGDTAMYLCATSRDWTDYSNQPQHFGDGTRLSIL.

The genes are TRBV19 and TRBJ2-7; D not certain. Germline V gene lookup returns CDR1 LNHDA and CDR2 SQIVND (reference sequence). V gave up 1 base and J gave up 2 bases, with 9 bases separating them. The CDR3 loop spans 14 amino acids. CDR3 protein: CASSIGASTYEQYF. In DNA, the CDR3 is TGTGCCAGTAGTATAGGCGCCTCTACCTACGAGCAGTACTTC.

V and J are TRBV27 and TRBJ2-7; maybe TRBD2 (5 bases). Germline lookup yields CDR1 MNHEY and CDR2 SMNVEV (reference sequence). V gave up 6 bases and J gave up 4 bases, with 13 bases separating them. This CDR3 contains 13 residues. The CDR3 nucleotides are TGTGCCAGCAGCCCGGGGTGGGCGTACGAGCAGTACTTC. Amino acid sequence: CASSPGWAYEQYF.

The chain uses TRBV19 and TRBJ2-1; 9 nucleotides line up with TRBD2. Germline V lookup: CDR1 LNHDA, CDR2 SQIVND (reference sequence). With 7 bases clipped from V and 7 bases from J, the junction kept 8 bases outside the gene matches. The CDR3 runs 14 residues. The CDR3 region is CASTVSGSSNEQFF. CDR3 bases: TGTGCCAGTACGGTTAGCGGGAGTTCTAATGAGCAGTTCTTC.

This chain joins TRBV4-2 and TRBJ2-2; D is unresolved. CDR3 size: 12 residues. Germline V gene sequence: CDR1 LGHNA, CDR2 YNFKEQ. Trimming removed 5 bases from V and 6 bases from J, with 7 bases in between. The CDR3 reads CASSFLSGELFF. As DNA, the CDR3 is TGTGCCAGCAGCTTCCTTTCCGGGGAGCTGTTTTTT.

This clone was observed a handful of times. The chain recombines TRBV5-6 with TRBJ1-2, with D uncertain. V lost 0 bases and J lost 7, with 10 bases in between. This CDR3 has 13 amino acids. Germline assignment: CDR1 SGHDT and CDR2 YYEEEE. CDR3 amino acids: CASSLVGQIGYTF. Written as DNA, the CDR3 is TGTGCCAGCAGCTTGGTGGGTCAGATTGGCTACACCTTC.

The V call is TRBV4-1, the J call TRBJ1-4; 9 nucleotides align to TRBD1. The ends lost 6 bases at V and 8 bases at J; junction bases unmatched: 7. The CDR3 consists of 14 residues. Germline loops: CDR1 MGHRA, CDR2 YSYEKL. The CDR3 loop is CASRGGQGWEKLFF. CDR3 coding DNA: TGCGCCAGCAGGGGGGGACAGGGCTGGGAAAAACTGTTTTTT.

The V and J genes are TRBV9 and TRBJ1-1; 7 nucleotides agree with TRBD1. CDR1 SGDLS and CDR2 YYNGEE come from the germline V gene. V dropped 0 bases and J dropped 5; count of bases not matched to a gene: 10. This CDR3 region has 16 residues. The CDR3 sequence: CASSVGPEGAITEAFF. The CDR3, as DNA: TGTGCCAGCAGCGTAGGTCCAGAGGGGGCAATAACTGAAGCTTTCTTT. Complete variable domain (other parts from reference TRBV9 and TRBJ1-1): DSGVTQTPKHLITATGQRVTLRCSPRSGDLSVYWYQQSLDQGLQFLIQYYNGEERAKGNILERFSAQQFPDLHSELNLSSLELGDSALYFCASSVGPEGAITEAFFGQGTRLTVV.

This rearrangement joins TRBV5-6 to TRBJ2-6; D is perhaps TRBD2 (5 bases). This CDR3 is built from 19 residues. Germline V CDR1 and CDR2: SGHDT, YYEEEE. Trimming removed 2 bases at V and 0 bases at J, with 18 bases between. In DNA, the CDR3 is TGTGCCAGCAGCTTACCTAGCTCAGGAATGGTCTCTGGGGCCAACGTCCTGACTTTC. Translating gives CASSLPSSGMVSGANVLTF.

This sequence joins TRBV29-1 and TRBJ2-7; tentatively, D is TRBD2 (5 bases). The V and J ends lost 1 base and 2 bases respectively, with 15 bases between them. CDR1 is SQVTM, CDR2 ANQGSEA, per germline. The CDR3 loop spans 15 amino acids. DNA for the CDR3: TGCAGCGTTGAAGGGTCGACTAAGTCGCCCTACGAGCAGTACTTC. Translated: CSVEGSTKSPYEQYF.

The V gene is TRBV9, the J gene TRBJ2-1, with 7 bases matching TRBD1. The CDR3 contains 17 residues. V lost 4 bases, J lost 0 bases, and 10 bases stayed unmatched. The V gene's germline CDR1 is SGDLS and CDR2 YYNGEE. The CDR3 sequence is CASSNRGGVSSYNEQFF. The CDR3 DNA is TGTGCCAGCAGCAACCGAGGGGGCGTAAGCTCCTACAATGAGCAGTTCTTC.

This clone was seen only once. This chain uses TRBV9 with TRBJ2-6; no clear D gene. This CDR3 has 14 amino acids. V lost 4 bases and J lost 1, with 6 bases in between. Germline CDR1 and CDR2: SGDLS and YYNGEE. CDR3 loop: CASSPGSGANVLTF. CDR3 DNA: TGTGCCAGCAGCCCCGGTTCTGGGGCCAACGTCCTGACTTTC.

About this clone: This same CDR3 is encoded by further DNA sequences in the sample. This rearrangement joins TRBV5-6 to TRBJ2-7; 13 bases agree with TRBD2. This CDR3 spans 16 amino acids. V dropped 4 bases and J dropped 3; count of bases not matched to a gene: 7. Per germline, CDR1 SGHDT and CDR2 YYEEEE. The chain's CDR3 is CASSKTSGGTIYEQYF. CDR3 sequence (DNA): TGTGCCAGCAGCAAGACTAGCGGGGGGACCATCTACGAGCAGTACTTC.

The rearrangement uses TRBV2 and TRBJ2-7; D not certain. Trimming took 7 bases from V and 0 from J, leaving 7 bases between them. The CDR3 consists of 12 residues. Germline V gene lookup returns CDR1 SNHLY and CDR2 FYNNEI. The CDR3 region has the DNA TGTGCCAGCACCAGGAGCTCCTACGAGCAGTACTTC. It codes for CASTRSSYEQYF. The variable domain in full, with the rest retrieved from reference TRBV2 and TRBJ2-7, is EPEVTQTPSHQVTQMGQEVILRCVPISNHLYFYWYRQILGQKVEFLVSFYNNEISEKSEIFDDQFSVERPDGSNFTLKIRSTKLEDSAMYFCASTRSSYEQYFGPGTRLTVT.

With regard to this clone: At the DNA level, this CDR3 is encoded by other sequences in the same sample as well. V is TRBV27 and J is TRBJ2-7, with a possible D match to TRBD2 (6 bases). This CDR3 comprises 12 residues. CDR1 is MNHEY and CDR2 is SMNVEV in the germline V gene (reference sequence). V lost 2 bases to trimming and J lost 7 bases, with 9 bases between them. The CDR3 loop is CASSLRGREQYF. DNA for the CDR3: TGTGCCAGCAGTTTACGGGGGAGGGAGCAGTACTTC.